The entry that follows covers one TCR beta chain sequence. This clone was seen just once. Its antigen remains unidentified. No quality values exist for individual bases; no much larger clone is one base distant. Donors were healthy HIV-negative adults with no recently reported acute infections or vaccinations. Every donor was a Caucasian adult living in Nashville, Tennessee, USA. CD4+ T cells were enriched by magnetic negative selection, after which naive cells were positively selected on CD45RA and the negative fraction was taken as the memory subset. Blood was collected by leukapheresis, and PBMCs were isolated by Ficoll-Histopaque density gradient centrifugation and then cryopreserved in liquid nitrogen vapor phase. Purity and quantity of every magnetically sorted T cell population were checked by analytical flow cytometry. Genomic DNA was isolated from each sorted fraction and quantified by UV absorbance on a Nanodrop 2000c.

Using the deep immunoSEQ assay, TCR CDR3 regions were amplified from genomic DNA by multiplex PCR. Extracted genomic DNA from each cell subset was distributed evenly across all wells of several immunoSEQ 96-well plates, and each plate was treated as a replicate. For sorted subsets, roughly 200 ng genomic DNA, equal to 30,000 to 35,000 T cell genomes, was loaded into each replicate PCR. Purified libraries were quantified with a Qubit 3.0 fluorometer, sized on a Bioanalyzer 2100, and re-quantified with the KAPA Library Quantification kit. Every immunoSEQ 96-well plate was sequenced on a separate single-read 150-cycle Illumina NextSeq 550 flow cell. The source study handled its data this way. Because only junctional sequences without quality scores were contained in the immunoSEQ output, filtering matching that applied to full-length reads could not be performed. Sequences were annotated with PyIR, a Python wrapper for IgBLAST v1.9, using IMGT germline references to assign V/J genes and CDR3. Any read was removed if the V/J assignment was weak (E-value above 1e-6), the CDR3 was missing, or the read contained stop codons, out-of-frame junctions, or ambiguous translated residues. V3J clonotypes were defined as sequences sharing the same inferred V gene, J gene, and CDR3 amino acid sequence. Percentage overlap between repertoires was computed as shared unique clonotypes divided by the size of the smaller repertoire. Three approaches were used to assess repertoire richness: RTK rarefaction, the Chao1 estimator, and Recon v2.1 estimates of unobserved clonotypes. Generation probabilities for all TCRbeta clonotypes obtained by the gDNA method from a handful of donors were computed using OLGA. TCRdb re-hosts the immuneACCESS table, in-frame sequences only. Its copies lack some clones; in the studies checked, an unresolved V gene accounts for under half of them, and the cause for the rest is not known. Clone size and V and J calls were adopted from that table, with D and trimming inferred from the DNA. This sample gives roughly 700,000 clones in total; under 80% of them show up just once. The ten largest clones take up about 1.7% of the sample.

The sample is drawn from a study of shared clonotypes between healthy human individuals (TCRdb year 2020). Looking at the study overall: The cohort comprised two women and a few men aged 18 to 49 years. For each donor, three plates each were used for CD4 naive and CD4 memory, two plates were used for CD8 naive, and one plate was used for CD8 memory. Blood TCR repertoires of five healthy adults were deeply sequenced to estimate repertoire size and the extent of clonotype sharing between individuals. Different laboratories and diverse techniques were used to prepare libraries and sequence TCR repertoires, to increase sequencing depth and limit assay-specific biases. Between about 0.8 and 9 billion PBMCs per donor were obtained by leukapheresis.

The germline V gene (reference sequence) gives CDR1 as WNHNN and CDR2 as SYGVQD. Counted from cysteine to phenylalanine, this CDR3 has 10 amino acids. Just the 30-base CDR3 DNA is kept, in frame starting at base 1. Trimming removed 10 bases from V and 5 bases from J, leaving 6 bases between the germline ends. Results and caveats for the whole study, not just this receptor: Roughly 5% of naive CD4, more than 3% of naive CD8, about 2.5% of memory CD4, and roughly 0.4% of memory CD8 clonotypes were shared across a few donors. Even with the large sequencing depth, rarefaction of the sorted-subset datasets indicated that sequencing was incomplete. Larger estimated clonotype richness was generally found for naive subsets than for memory subsets. Only blood was sampled, and tissue TCR repertoires likely differ from those in blood. The genetic and exposure-history diversity represented was limited by the small number of donors. Clonotypes shared by all four sorted-subset donors showed higher generation probabilities than non-shared clonotypes. Pairwise subsampling led to the expectation that sequencing depth would affect the degree of clonotype sharing among donors.

This clonotype was sampled from a woman aged 25 to 39 in good health. Sequenced input: memory CD4+ T cells sorted from blood. The sample's cell subset or site label, in plain terms: CD45RA-negative fraction. The rearrangement combines TRBV10-1 with TRBJ1-3; confidence is insufficient to name the D gene. DNA sequence: TGCGCCATCGCGAGAAACACCATATATTTT. The resulting protein is CAIARNTIYF.